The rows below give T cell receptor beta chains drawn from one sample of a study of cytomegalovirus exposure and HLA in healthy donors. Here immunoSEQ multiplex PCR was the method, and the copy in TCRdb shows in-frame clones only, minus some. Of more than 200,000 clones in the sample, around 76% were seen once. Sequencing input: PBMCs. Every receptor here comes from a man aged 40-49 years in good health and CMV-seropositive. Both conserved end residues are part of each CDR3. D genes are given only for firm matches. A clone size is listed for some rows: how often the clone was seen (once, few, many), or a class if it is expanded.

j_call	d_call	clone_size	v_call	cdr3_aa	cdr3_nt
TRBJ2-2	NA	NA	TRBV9	CASSVVGQNTGELFF	TGTGCCAGCAGCGTAGTGGGACAAAACACCGGGGAGCTGTTTTTT
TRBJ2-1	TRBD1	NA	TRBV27	CASSLLGTGVNEQFF	TGTGCCAGCAGTTTATTGGGGACAGGTGTGAATGAGCAGTTCTTC
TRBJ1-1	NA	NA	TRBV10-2	CATLNREGFMNTEAFF	TGCGCCACCTTAAACAGGGAAGGTTTTATGAACACTGAAGCTTTCTTT
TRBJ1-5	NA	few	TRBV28	CASTAGGQSDQPQHF	TGTGCCAGCACCGCTGGAGGGCAGTCGGATCAGCCCCAGCATTTT
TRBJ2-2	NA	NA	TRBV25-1	CASSEVSYTGELFF	TGTGCCAGCAGTGAAGTCTCTTACACCGGGGAGCTGTTTTTT
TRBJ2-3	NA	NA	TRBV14	CASSLTQALADTQYF	TGTGCCAGCAGCCTTACTCAGGCGTTGGCAGATACGCAGTATTTT
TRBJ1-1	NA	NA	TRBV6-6	CASIRDSNTEAFF	TGTGCCAGCATTAGAGACTCTAACACTGAAGCTTTCTTT
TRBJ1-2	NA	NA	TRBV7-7	CASSCRGSTHYGYTF	TGTGCCAGCAGCTGCCGGGGTTCTACCCACTATGGCTACACCTTC
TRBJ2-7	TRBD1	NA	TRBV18	CASSPSTGGYEQYF	TGTGCCAGCTCACCAAGCACAGGGGGCTACGAGCAGTACTTC
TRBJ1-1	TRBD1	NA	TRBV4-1	CASSPRTGEAFF	TGCGCCAGCAGTCCGAGGACAGGGGAAGCTTTCTTT
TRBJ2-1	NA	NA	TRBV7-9	CASSLDQHFLDEQFF	TGTGCCAGCAGCTTAGATCAGCATTTCCTAGATGAGCAGTTCTTC
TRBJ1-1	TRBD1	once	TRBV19	CASSIGFVGRGAFF	TGTGCCAGTAGTATAGGTTTTGTCGGCAGGGGGGCTTTCTTT
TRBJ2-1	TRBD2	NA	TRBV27	CASSLGLASYNEQFF	TGTGCCAGCAGTTTGGGACTAGCCTCCTACAATGAGCAGTTCTTC
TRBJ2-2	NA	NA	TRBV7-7	CASSLARGTGELFF	TGTGCCAGCAGCTTAGCCCGGGGCACCGGGGAGCTGTTTTTT
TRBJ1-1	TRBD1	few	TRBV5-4	CASSSGDRGGTEAFF	TGTGCCAGCAGCTCGGGGGACAGGGGCGGGACTGAAGCTTTCTTT
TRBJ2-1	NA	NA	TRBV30	CASEIRGSYNEQFF	TGTGCCTCAGAAATTAGAGGCTCCTACAATGAGCAGTTCTTC
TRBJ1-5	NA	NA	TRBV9	CASSTGRGNQPQHF	TGTGCCAGCAGCACTGGACGGGGAAATCAGCCCCAGCATTTT
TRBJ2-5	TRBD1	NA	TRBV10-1	CASSSDRVKTQYF	TGCGCCAGCAGTTCGGACAGGGTGAAGACCCAGTACTTC
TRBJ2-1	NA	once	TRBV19	CASSPRGFLVEQFF	TGTGCCAGTAGCCCGCGAGGGTTCTTGGTCGAGCAGTTCTTC
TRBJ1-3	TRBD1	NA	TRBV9	CASSEGTASGNTIYF	TGTGCCAGCAGCGAGGGGACAGCGTCTGGAAACACCATATATTTT
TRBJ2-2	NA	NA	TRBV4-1	CASTFQDNTGELFF	TGCGCCAGCACCTTCCAGGATAACACCGGGGAGCTGTTTTTT
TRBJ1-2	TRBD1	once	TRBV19	CASSIPGGGYTF	TGTGCCAGTAGTATCCCAGGGGGCGGCTACACCTTC
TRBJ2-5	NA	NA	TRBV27	CASSLSDTQETQYF	TGTGCCAGCAGTTTATCAGACACCCAAGAGACCCAGTACTTC
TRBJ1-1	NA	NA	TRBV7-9	CASSQGDTEAFF	TGTGCCAGCAGCCAGGGTGACACTGAAGCTTTCTTT
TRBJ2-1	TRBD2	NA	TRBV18	CASSLTSGRTNNEQFF	TGTGCCAGCTCACTGACTAGCGGGAGAACGAACAATGAGCAGTTCTTC
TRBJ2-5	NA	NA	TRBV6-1	CASSEWAVPETQYF	TGTGCCAGCAGTGAATGGGCAGTCCCCGAGACCCAGTACTTC
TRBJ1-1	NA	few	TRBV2	CASSGVLTMNTEAFF	TGTGCCAGCAGTGGGGTCCTTACTATGAACACTGAAGCTTTCTTT